The 25 T cell receptor beta chains in this list originate from one sample, sequenced in a study of T cell responses to AZD1222 COVID-19 vaccine. Data came from immunoSEQ multiplex PCR; TCRdb stores just in-frame clones and leaves some out. The sample yields around 130,000 clones, just over 85% seen once. The specimen comprised peripheral blood, sampled on day 0 of AZD1222 vaccination. The receptors stem from an adult in good health.

V gene TRBV6-1 combines with J gene TRBJ2-1; the match to TRBD2 covers 7 bases. Germline V gene lookup returns CDR1 MNHNS and CDR2 SASEGT. This CDR3 contains 15 residues. Trimming cost V 2 bases and J 5 bases; bases outside gene matches: 6. CDR3 sequence: CASSESAAGNNEQFF. For the CDR3, the DNA is TGTGCCAGCAGTGAATCTGCAGCGGGGAACAATGAGCAGTTCTTC.

This chain's CDR3 is CASSEAGQPYEQYF. CDR3 in DNA: TGCGCCAGCAGTGAGGCAGGACAACCCTACGAGCAGTACTTC. The genes are TRBV10-1 and TRBJ2-7; D is possibly TRBD1 (5 bases). The CDR3 is made up of 14 amino acids. Germline V gene sequence: CDR1 WNHNN, CDR2 SYGVQD (reference sequence). V was clipped by 2 bases and J by 2 bases, with 10 bases between them.

This chain links TRBV28 with TRBJ1-2; 11 positions agree with TRBD1. The CDR3 runs 13 residues. Germline trimming cut 7 bases from V and 9 bases from J; bases unmatched to any gene: 7. Germline V CDR1 and CDR2: MDHEN, SYDVKM. CDR3 coding DNA: TGTGCCAGCATCTCCGGGACAGGGGGTCGCTACACCTTC. Translating it yields CASISGTGGRYTF.

The V and J genes are TRBV6-5 and TRBJ2-2; D perhaps matches TRBD2 (6 bases). V shed 6 bases and J shed 2 bases, with 13 bases lying between them. The germline V gene encodes CDR1 MNHEY and CDR2 SVGAGI. The CDR3 length is 15 residues. The CDR3 here is CASSTGLSNTGELFF. CDR3 nucleotide sequence: TGTGCCAGCAGCACGGGACTCTCAAACACCGGGGAGCTGTTTTTT.

The chain uses TRBV10-2 and TRBJ1-5; D remains unclear. The CDR3 length is 12 residues. CDR1 WSHSY and CDR2 SAAADI come from the germline V gene. Trimming cost V 6 bases and J 4 bases, with 7 bases left between them. CDR3 amino acids: CASSTGNQPQHF. DNA for the CDR3: TGCGCCAGCAGCACGGGGAATCAGCCCCAGCATTTT.

This sequence joins TRBV9 and TRBJ1-2; 7 nucleotides line up with TRBD1. V gave up 4 bases and J gave up 5 bases; unmatched junction bases: 14. CDR3 length equals 16 residues. Germline CDR1 SGDLS, CDR2 YYNGEE. The CDR3 nucleotides are TGTGCCAGCAGCCCCGAGTGGAGGGGGCCAGGTTATGGCTACACCTTC. It is translated as CASSPEWRGPGYGYTF.

This clone showed up just once. J is TRBJ1-6 and V is TRBV13, with a weak D call TRBD1 (5 bases). This CDR3 is 14 amino acids long. Trimming removed 5 bases at V and 6 bases at J, with 11 bases between. CDR1 is PRHDT and CDR2 is FYEKMQ in the germline V gene (reference sequence). The CDR3 DNA reads as TGTGCCAGCAGCCCAGGGCAGGTTAATTCACCCCTCCACTTT. Protein: CASSPGQVNSPLHF.

This CDR3 is CASSYSKLNTEAFF. In nucleotides, the CDR3 is TGTGCCAGCAGTTACTCGAAACTGAACACTGAAGCTTTCTTT. The chain carries TRBV6-5 and TRBJ1-1, with D unresolved. Germline CDR1 and CDR2: MNHEY and SVGAGI. The CDR3 is made up of 14 amino acids. Trimming stripped 0 bases from V and 0 bases from J, with 5 bases between.

The V gene is TRBV7-3, the J gene TRBJ2-2; D may be TRBD1 or TRBD2 (5 bases each). The V gene lost 5 bases and the J gene lost 7 bases, with 14 bases spanning the gap. Per the germline V gene, CDR1 is SGHTA and CDR2 is FQGTGA. The CDR3 has 14 amino acids. This CDR3 is CASSRTGAHGELFF. In DNA form, the CDR3 reads TGTGCCAGCAGCCGTACCGGGGCCCACGGGGAGCTGTTTTTT. The variable domain in full, completed from reference TRBV7-3 and TRBJ2-2, reads GAGVSQTPSNKVTEKGKYVELRCDPISGHTALYWYRQSLGQGPEFLIYFQGTGAADDSGLPNDRFFAVRPEGSVSTLKIQRTERGDSAVYLCASSRTGAHGELFFGEGSRLTVL.

This clone occurred once. This rearrangement joins TRBV10-1 to TRBJ2-1, with 7 bases lining up with TRBD2. V was pared by 2 bases and J by 2 bases, with 12 bases of the junction left unmatched. In germline, CDR1 is WNHNN, CDR2 SYGVQD (reference sequence). The CDR3 is made up of 18 amino acids. The CDR3 spells CASSEPRGAGTAYNEQFF. In DNA form, the CDR3 reads TGCGCCAGCAGTGAGCCCCGGGGAGCGGGGACCGCCTACAATGAGCAGTTCTTC.

To note about this clone: Compared with germline, one end of the junction differs, possibly owing to a read error. The J gene is TRBJ2-1, the V gene TRBV7-6; 7 bases are a match to TRBD2. This CDR3 is 14 amino acids long. Germline assignment: CDR1 SGHVS and CDR2 FNYEAQ. The chain's CDR3 is CASRLGGRINEQFF. The CDR3, as DNA: TGTGCCAGCAGGTTAGGCGGGAGAATCAATGAGCAGTTCTTC.

This clone came up once. The J gene is TRBJ2-3, the V gene TRBV3-1 (or the pseudogene TRBV3-2); D assignment may be TRBD1 or TRBD2 (5 bases each). CDR1 is LGHDT and CDR2 is YNNKEL in the germline V gene (reference sequence). The CDR3 covers 15 residues. V lost 3 bases and J 0 bases, leaving 10 bases between the germline ends. CDR3 sequence reads: CASSHSGRSTDTQYF. The CDR3 nucleotides read TGTGCCAGCAGCCATTCGGGACGGAGCACAGATACGCAGTATTTT.

The chain is built from TRBV10-2 and TRBJ2-7; no firm D call. CDR1 and CDR2 (germline): WSHSY, SAAADI. V lost 5 bases and J lost 6, with 8 bases in between. CDR3 length: 11 residues. The CDR3 bases are TGCGCCAGCAGTCAAAGCCCCGAGCAGTACTTC. Translated: CASSQSPEQYF.

The chain joins TRBV14 to TRBJ2-3; TRBD2 agrees at 11 bases. The ends lost 6 bases at V and 6 bases at J; junction bases unmatched: 11. The germline V gene encodes CDR1 SGHDN and CDR2 FVKESK. This CDR3 spans 16 amino acids. This chain's CDR3 is CASSREASGGSDTQYF. CDR3 bases: TGTGCCAGCAGTCGAGAGGCTAGCGGGGGGTCTGATACGCAGTATTTT.

The V and J genes are TRBV6-5 and TRBJ1-1, with a tentative D call TRBD1 (6 bases). The V end was cut by 8 bases, the J end by 6 bases, with 19 bases between. Germline assignment: CDR1 MNHEY and CDR2 SVGAGI. The CDR3 consists of 14 residues. The CDR3 bases are TGTGCCAGCTCCCGGATCGAGGGGGTGGCTGAAGCTTTCTTT. Amino acid sequence: CASSRIEGVAEAFF.

The V gene is TRBV6-4, the J gene TRBJ2-2, with TRBD2 identical over 7 bases. J lost 1 base, V lost 3 bases, and 2 bases had no gene match. CDR3 size: 15 residues. Germline V lookup: CDR1 MRHNA, CDR2 SNTAGT. CDR3 DNA sequence: TGTGCCAGCAGTGAACAGCGGGGGAACACCGGGGAGCTGTTTTTT. It yields the protein CASSEQRGNTGELFF.

This sequence joins TRBV28 and TRBJ2-7; weak D call: TRBD2 (5 bases). Per the germline V gene, CDR1 is MDHEN and CDR2 is SYDVKM. V was trimmed by 6 bases and J by 4 bases, leaving 13 bases between them. The CDR3 contains 13 residues. This chain's CDR3 is CASRPASGYEQYF. As DNA, the CDR3 is TGTGCCAGCAGACCCGCCAGCGGTTACGAGCAGTACTTC.

The chain employs TRBV7-2 and TRBJ2-1, with D perhaps matching TRBD1 (6 bases). The CDR3 totals 13 residues. Germline CDR1 and CDR2: SGHTA and FQGNSA. V gave up 1 base and J gave up 6 bases, with 7 bases separating them. The CDR3 DNA reads as TGTGCCAGCAGCTTAGACAGGGTCAATGAGCAGTTCTTC. This encodes CASSLDRVNEQFF.

This chain uses TRBV12-3 or TRBV12-4 with TRBJ1-1; D is unclear. Trimming took 3 bases from V and 3 from J, leaving 8 bases between them. The CDR3 runs to 13 residues. The CDR3 nucleotides read TGTGCCAGCAGTTTCTTTCGCGACACTGAAGCTTTCTTT. Encoded protein: CASSFFRDTEAFF.

This clone showed up just once. The chain recombines TRBV5-4 with TRBJ2-1; 13 bases fit TRBD2. J lost 6 bases, V lost 5 bases, and 5 bases had no gene match. In germline, CDR1 is SGHNT, CDR2 YYREEE (reference sequence). The CDR3 totals 15 residues. The CDR3 loop reads CASSPTSGRLNEQFF. CDR3 DNA sequence: TGTGCCAGCAGTCCGACTAGCGGGAGGCTCAATGAGCAGTTCTTC.

The rearrangement uses TRBV7-2 and TRBJ1-2, with D uncertain. The germline V gene encodes CDR1 SGHTA and CDR2 FQGNSA. Trimming removed 1 base at V and 2 bases at J, with 8 bases between. This CDR3 contains 14 residues. CDR3 DNA: TGTGCCAGCAGCTTAGTACCGGAGAACTATGGCTACACCTTC. Protein sequence: CASSLVPENYGYTF.

Comments on this clone: Mismatch with germline at one junction end may stem from a read error. V usage is TRBV12-5 and J usage is TRBJ2-1, with 12 bases fitting TRBD2. There are 15 residues in the CDR3. Germline CDR1 is LGHNT and CDR2 is FRNRAP. The CDR3 spells CASGLGLAGDNGQFF. CDR3 DNA sequence: TGTGCTAGTGGTTTGGGACTAGCGGGAGACAATGGGCAGTTCTTC.

V and J are TRBV6-2 or TRBV6-3 and TRBJ1-2, with 9 bases matching TRBD1. The ends lost 6 bases at V and 12 bases at J; junction bases unmatched: 5. The CDR3 contains 11 residues. CDR1 is MNHEY and CDR2 is SVGEGT in the germline V gene. The CDR3 sequence is CASSRDRAHTF. DNA for the CDR3: TGTGCCAGCAGCCGGGACAGGGCCCACACCTTC.

The chain employs TRBV5-1 and TRBJ2-2, with TRBD1 matching 7 bases. Germline CDR1 and CDR2: SGHRS and YFSETQ. This CDR3 is built from 15 residues. Losses at the gene ends were 6 bases for V and 2 bases for J; bases not matched to a gene: 7. CDR3 in DNA: TGCGCCAGCACCGCGACAGGGATTAACACCGGGGAGCTGTTTTTT. This gives the protein CASTATGINTGELFF.

The chain joins TRBV9 to TRBJ2-7; 8 bases line up with TRBD1. Per the germline V gene, CDR1 is SGDLS and CDR2 is YYNGEE. J gave up 5 bases and V 2 bases, and 6 bases lay outside the gene matches. The CDR3 runs to 14 residues. CDR3 protein: CASSVDREFDEQYF. The DNA of the CDR3 is TGTGCCAGCAGCGTGGACAGGGAGTTCGACGAGCAGTACTTC. Full variable domain (remainder filled in from reference TRBV9 and TRBJ2-7): DSGVTQTPKHLITATGQRVTLRCSPRSGDLSVYWYQQSLDQGLQFLIQYYNGEERAKGNILERFSAQQFPDLHSELNLSSLELGDSALYFCASSVDREFDEQYFGPGTRLTVT.